A selection of T cell receptor beta chains follows, all from one sample in a study of cytomegalovirus exposure and HLA in healthy donors. TCRdb's copy holds only in-frame clones and misses some; the assay was immunoSEQ multiplex PCR. The sample has under 130,000 clones. Sequencing was performed on PBMCs. The receptors were gathered from a man in his fifties in good health and CMV-seronegative. The CDR3 runs from the conserved cysteine through the conserved F or W.

cdr3_aa: CASSRSDGNYGYTF; j_call: TRBJ1-2; v_call: TRBV7-2
cdr3_aa: CASSPRTALSTDTQYF; j_call: TRBJ2-3; v_call: TRBV14
cdr3_aa: CASSETGNYNSPLHF; j_call: TRBJ1-6; v_call: TRBV9
cdr3_aa: CASSPSLAGGRSTDTQYF; j_call: TRBJ2-3; v_call: TRBV5-4
cdr3_aa: CASSSTGNKRTGELFF; j_call: TRBJ2-2; v_call: TRBV5-1
cdr3_aa: CAISETESNQPQHF; j_call: TRBJ1-5; v_call: TRBV10-3
cdr3_aa: CASSQGQDYGYTF; j_call: TRBJ1-2; v_call: TRBV18
cdr3_aa: CASSEDGEGQHYGYTF; j_call: TRBJ1-2; v_call: TRBV5-1
cdr3_aa: CASSMDRARHEQYF; j_call: TRBJ2-7; v_call: TRBV27
cdr3_aa: CASSLAGDSETQYF; j_call: TRBJ2-5; v_call: TRBV11-3
cdr3_aa: CASSSPGRGVDVQYF; j_call: TRBJ2-7; v_call: TRBV19
cdr3_aa: CASSFGGGNYEQYF; j_call: TRBJ2-7; v_call: TRBV7-2
cdr3_aa: CASRHRGGYYEQYF; j_call: TRBJ2-7; v_call: TRBV2
cdr3_aa: CASSEWGRADTQYF; j_call: TRBJ2-3; v_call: TRBV2
cdr3_aa: CSVPGTSGIYEQYF; j_call: .; v_call: TRBV29-1
cdr3_aa: CASSELGASYNEQFF; j_call: TRBJ2-1; v_call: TRBV25-1
cdr3_aa: CASSLLVSGLYEQYF; j_call: TRBJ2-7; v_call: TRBV4-3
cdr3_aa: CASWTRDRDNSPLHF; j_call: TRBJ1-6; v_call: TRBV2
cdr3_aa: CASSPVQYNEKLFF; j_call: TRBJ1-4; v_call: TRBV7-2
cdr3_aa: CASSYSGTGSYEQYF; j_call: TRBJ2-7; v_call: TRBV6-5
cdr3_aa: CASSLGLADAYEQYF; j_call: .; v_call: TRBV5-1
cdr3_aa: CASSQTQDRSYEQYF; j_call: TRBJ2-7; v_call: TRBV4-2
cdr3_aa: CASSYVEGDTEAFF; j_call: TRBJ1-1; v_call: TRBV4-3
cdr3_aa: CASSTNENTEAFF; j_call: TRBJ1-1; v_call: TRBV18
cdr3_aa: CASRIDSTGELFF; j_call: TRBJ2-2; v_call: TRBV7-2
cdr3_aa: CASSLESGGGYTF; j_call: TRBJ1-2; v_call: TRBV7-2
cdr3_aa: CASKPGQAFGSTDTQYF; j_call: TRBJ2-3; v_call: TRBV2
cdr3_aa: CASNEVGDTQYF; j_call: TRBJ2-3; v_call: TRBV13
cdr3_aa: CASSLGVGSDAFF; j_call: TRBJ1-1; v_call: TRBV11-2
cdr3_aa: CASSYLTGLAGELFF; j_call: TRBJ2-2; v_call: TRBV6-5